The 30 T cell receptor beta chains reported below all come from one sample, sequenced in a study of T cell repertoires in cytomegalovirus infection. Via MiXCR, TCRdb re-called the reads, giving one row per CDR3 protein. The sample contains 360,000 or so distinct CDR3 sequences, just under 35% of which appear only once. Their antigen targets remain unknown. Sequenced material: cultured PBMCs, taken from culture after CMV antigen stimulation. Receptor source: a human donor in good health (CMV status not recorded). Some clones in this sample may be carry-over from other donors' samples.

This clonotype turned up a few times. The chain recombines TRBV7-2 with TRBJ1-3; D possibly corresponds to TRBD1 (5 bases). Germline CDR1 is SGHTA and CDR2 is FQGNSA. V was pared by 3 bases and J by 2 bases, with 11 bases between. This CDR3 is 15 amino acids long. In DNA, the CDR3 is TGTGCCAGCAGCTTGCTGCGGACAACTGGAAACACCATATATTTT. It codes for CASSLLRTTGNTIYF.

As concerns this clonotype: An end of the junction differs from the germline gene, which may be a read error. The gene calls are TRBV7-2 and TRBJ1-2, with D possibly being TRBD1 (6 bases). This CDR3 is 16 amino acids long. Germline CDR1 reads SGHTA; CDR2 reads FQGNSA. As DNA, the CDR3 is TGTGCCAGCAGCTTAGCCCAGGGAGGGGGAACCTATGGCTACCCCTTC. Its protein product is CASSLAQGGGTYGYPF.

This clonotype was seen a few times. The CDR3, as DNA: TGTGCCAGCAGTCCTAGCGACAGGGGAAACACTGAAGCTTTCTTT. It yields the protein CASSPSDRGNTEAFF. The rearrangement links TRBV12-3 or TRBV12-4 to TRBJ1-1, with TRBD1 matching 8 bases. Trimming cost V 5 bases and J 2 bases; bases outside gene matches: 7. This CDR3 spans 15 amino acids.

The chain carries TRBV7-8 and TRBJ2-5; D unclear. Germline V gene data show CDR1 as SGHVS and CDR2 as FQNEAQ. CDR3 size: 14 residues. V was cut by 3 bases and J by 2 bases, with 10 bases left in between. Here the CDR3 DNA reads TGTGCCAGCAGCTTCAACGTGGGGCAAGAGACCCAGTACTTC. It yields the protein CASSFNVGQETQYF.

This chain connects TRBV7-3 to TRBJ2-4; 9 bases line up with TRBD1. The CDR3 length is 14 residues. Per germline, CDR1 SGHTA and CDR2 FQGTGA. Trimming took 5 bases from V and 10 from J; bases not matched to a gene: 9. CDR3 residues: CASSPRTGDKIQYF. The CDR3 nucleotides read TGTGCCAGCAGCCCTAGGACAGGGGATAAAATTCAGTACTTC.

Regarding this clonotype: Given the absence of the conserved phenylalanine or tryptophan at the CDR3 end, a read error is likely. V gene TRBV19 combines with J gene TRBJ2-1; D possibly corresponds to TRBD2 (5 bases). This CDR3 is built from 15 residues. Between the trimmed V and J ends, which lost 3 bases and 3 bases, there was a span of 12 bases. CDR1 is LNHDA, CDR2 SQIVND, per germline (reference sequence). The CDR3 DNA reads as TGTGCCAGTAGTATTAGGTGGGAGAGCTACAATGAGCAGTTCTTA. It encodes CASSIRWESYNEQFL.

This chain uses TRBV12-3 or TRBV12-4 with TRBJ2-3; D possibly corresponds to TRBD2 (5 bases). This CDR3 has 17 residues. V lost 1 base and J 4 bases, leaving 18 bases between the germline ends. The CDR3 here is CASSLVAPGSVADTQYF. The CDR3 DNA sequence: TGTGCCAGCAGTTTAGTGGCCCCTGGGAGTGTGGCAGATACGCAGTATTTT.

The J gene is TRBJ2-2, the V gene TRBV11-1; no reliable D call. Trimming left V 3 bases short and J 3 bases short, with 5 bases between. This CDR3 is 13 amino acids long. Per the germline V gene, CDR1 is SGHAT and CDR2 is FQDESV (reference sequence). The CDR3 nucleotides read TGTGCCAGCAGCTTGCGGTACACCGGGGAGCTGTTTTTT. Protein: CASSLRYTGELFF.

This clonotype was counted between two and nine times. The chain links TRBV7-2 to TRBJ2-7, with 11 positions matching TRBD2. Germline-derived CDR1 and CDR2 are SGHTA and FQGNSA. The CDR3 consists of 18 residues. Unmatched junction bases numbered 11, after V lost 3 bases and J lost 1 base. This CDR3 reads CASSFTGTSGSSSYEQYF. The CDR3 DNA is TGTGCCAGCAGCTTTACCGGGACTAGCGGAAGCAGTTCCTACGAGCAGTACTTC.

The chain has TRBV6-1 and TRBJ1-2; TRBD1 matches 7 bases. The CDR3 is 15 amino acids. V shed 0 bases, J shed 8 bases, and the junction held 9 bases outside the gene matches. From germline, CDR1 is MNHNS and CDR2 SASEGT. CDR3: CASSEAGGQVRGYTF. The CDR3 bases are TGTGCCAGCAGTGAAGCCGGAGGACAGGTTCGAGGCTACACCTTC.

This clonotype appeared a few times. The chain recombines TRBV6-1 with TRBJ2-1; possible D gene TRBD1, 6 bases. The CDR3 has 12 amino acids. The germline CDR1 and CDR2 sequences are MNHNS and SASEGT. V dropped 6 bases and J dropped 10 bases, with 13 bases sitting between them. Here the CDR3 reads CASSQIGTEQFF. The CDR3 nucleotides read TGTGCCAGCAGCCAGATCGGGACAGAGCAGTTCTTC.

This sequence joins TRBV6-1 and TRBJ2-1; 8 nucleotides match TRBD2. The CDR3 sequence is 17 residues long. Losses at the gene ends were 6 bases for V and 9 bases for J; bases not matched to a gene: 19. CDR1 and CDR2 from the germline V gene are MNHNS and SASEGT. The chain's CDR3 is CASRQTLAGLGVGEQFF. The CDR3 nucleotides read TGTGCCAGCAGACAAACTCTAGCGGGTTTGGGAGTGGGTGAGCAGTTCTTC.

This clonotype has at least ten counts. This chain uses TRBV7-2 with TRBJ1-2; a possible D gene is TRBD1 (5 bases). The CDR3 is 14 amino acids. Between the trimmed V and J ends, which lost 4 bases and 8 bases, there was a span of 17 bases. Germline CDR1 is SGHTA and CDR2 is FQGNSA. CDR3: CASSYRDGSYGYTF. For the CDR3, the DNA is TGTGCCAGCAGCTACCGGGACGGTAGCTACGGCTACACCTTC.

CDR3 protein: CASSSRGRPGPQHF. CDR3 bases: TGTGCCAGCAGCTCCCGGGGCCGTCCGGGGCCCCAGCATTTT. This rearrangement joins TRBV7-2 to TRBJ1-5; D may be TRBD1 (5 bases). Germline V gene sequence: CDR1 SGHTA, CDR2 FQGNSA. The CDR3 runs 14 residues. V was cut by 4 bases and J by 9 bases, with 16 bases left in between.

This clonotype was counted at least ten times. This chain connects TRBV7-2 to TRBJ2-5, with 10 bases aligning to TRBD1. There are 13 residues in the CDR3. Germline V gene sequence: CDR1 SGHTA, CDR2 FQGNSA. Trimming removed 6 bases from V and 5 bases from J; junction bases left unmatched: 3. In DNA form, the CDR3 reads TGTGCCAGCAGATTGACAGGGGGCGAGACCCAGTACTTC. This encodes CASRLTGGETQYF.

V usage is TRBV11-3 and J usage is TRBJ2-5; 9 bases line up with TRBD1. Germline lookup yields CDR1 SGHNT and CDR2 YENEEA. The CDR3 is 16 amino acids. J lost 0 bases, V lost 4 bases, and 6 bases had no gene match. The CDR3 here is CASSSHRGRDQETQYF. CDR3 bases: TGTGCCAGCAGCTCCCACAGGGGGCGAGACCAAGAGACCCAGTACTTC.

CDR3 residues: CASSQAIGYEQYF. CDR3 DNA sequence: TGCGCCAGCAGCCAAGCGATCGGCTACGAGCAGTACTTC. V and J are TRBV4-3 and TRBJ2-7; unclear D gene. CDR1 is LGHNA, CDR2 YSLEER, per germline. V lost 1 base and J lost 3, with 7 bases in between. The CDR3 is 13 residues long.

This clonotype was seen more than once but under ten times. J is TRBJ2-1 and V is TRBV19; 9 bases line up with TRBD2. The CDR3 is 15 residues long. Trimming cost V 3 bases and J 7 bases; bases outside gene matches: 7. Per the germline V gene, CDR1 is LNHDA and CDR2 is SQIVND (reference sequence). CDR3 coding DNA: TGTGCCAGTAGTATCCAGGGCGGGGGGGGGAATGAGCAGTTCTTC. Translation: CASSIQGGGGNEQFF.

In this sample, this clonotype turned up a few times. The chain couples TRBV19 to TRBJ1-1; D unresolved. V dropped 0 bases and J dropped 0 bases, with 8 bases sitting between them. Germline CDR1 reads LNHDA; CDR2 reads SQIVND (reference sequence). The CDR3 extends over 15 amino acids. CDR3 bases: TGTGCCAGTAGTATAGATATGTATATGAACACTGAAGCTTTCTTT. This encodes CASSIDMYMNTEAFF.

CDR3 amino acids: CASSLRGDGIDEQFF. The DNA for the CDR3 is TGTGCCAGCAGCTTGCGGGGAGACGGTATAGATGAGCAGTTCTTC. The chain has TRBV11-3 and TRBJ2-1; D possibly corresponds to TRBD2 (6 bases). Germline CDR1 is SGHNT and CDR2 is YENEEA. Deletions cut 3 bases from V and 8 bases from J, with 17 bases between. This CDR3 contains 15 residues.

The table lists this clonotype with a few counts. One end of the junction fails to match germline, which may point to a read error. The V call is TRBV5-3, the J call TRBJ1-1, with D possibly matching TRBD1 (5 bases). TRBV5-3 is given ORF status, its function remaining uncertain. The CDR3 has 15 amino acids. CDR3 in DNA: TGTGCCAGCAGCTTGGACCGGGGGAGGAACACTGAAGCTTTCTTT. Translated, it gives CASSLDRGRNTEAFF.

The chain links TRBV6-2 or TRBV6-3 to TRBJ2-3; the match to TRBD2 covers 8 bases. J was trimmed by 5 bases and V by 8 bases; bases with no gene match: 15. Germline CDR1 reads MNHEY; CDR2 reads SVGEGT. The CDR3 sequence is 16 residues long. The CDR3: CASSPLPGLGEDTQYF. The CDR3 DNA sequence: TGTGCCAGCTCACCTCTCCCGGGACTAGGCGAAGATACGCAGTATTTT.

The V and J genes are TRBV7-2 and TRBJ2-7, with TRBD2 matching 8 bases. The CDR3 consists of 15 residues. Per the germline V gene, CDR1 is SGHTA and CDR2 is FQGNSA. The V gene end was trimmed by 4 bases and the J gene end by 1 base; junction bases not matched to a gene: 6. The CDR3 protein is CASSSNAGGSYEQYV. The CDR3 DNA follows: TGTGCCAGCAGCTCAAATGCGGGAGGATCCTACGAGCAGTACGTC.

The CDR3 DNA follows: TGTGCCAGCACGGACAACAGCAACACCATATATTTT. Translation gives CASTDNSNTIYF. The chain carries TRBV2 and TRBJ1-3; possible D gene TRBD1, 5 bases. CDR1 SNHLY and CDR2 FYNNEI come from the germline V gene. The CDR3 loop spans 12 amino acids. V shed 7 bases and J shed 7 bases, with 11 bases lying between them.

This chain uses TRBV7-9 with TRBJ2-7; D is perhaps TRBD2 (5 bases). Germline lookup yields CDR1 SEHNR and CDR2 FQNEAQ (reference sequence). CDR3 length equals 14 residues. Trimming took 3 bases from V and 5 from J, leaving 14 bases between them. The CDR3 DNA reads as TGTGCCAGCAGCTTCTCCGCCGGGGTCCACGAGCAGTACTTC. It translates to CASSFSAGVHEQYF.

This clonotype came up a few times. This chain uses TRBV12-3 or TRBV12-4 with TRBJ2-7; 12 bases agree with TRBD1. V lost 6 bases to trimming and J lost 4 bases; unmatched junction nucleotides: 4. The CDR3 runs 14 residues. The CDR3 DNA is TGTGCCAGCAGAGCGGGACAGGGGGCGTACGAGCAGTACTTC. Translated: CASRAGQGAYEQYF.

The chain employs TRBV13 and TRBJ1-3, with 8 positions matching TRBD1. The germline CDR1 and CDR2 sequences are PRHDT and FYEKMQ (reference sequence). V shed 4 bases, J shed 0 bases, and the junction held 5 bases outside the gene matches. This CDR3 is built from 16 residues. CDR3 loop: CASSSAGGGSGNTIYF. CDR3 DNA sequence: TGTGCCAGCAGCTCCGCAGGGGGCGGCTCTGGAAACACCATATATTTT. Together with reference TRBV13 and TRBJ1-3, the CDR3 gives the full variable domain: AAGVIQSPRHLIKEKRETATLKCYPIPRHDTVYWYQQGPGQDPQFLISFYEKMQSDKGSIPDRFSAQQFSDYHSELNMSSLELGDSALYFCASSSAGGGSGNTIYFGEGSWLTVV.

This chain connects TRBV6-1 to TRBJ2-6; TRBD2 is a possible D gene (7 bases). Looked up from germline, CDR1 is MNHNS and CDR2 is SASEGT. The CDR3 is made up of 15 amino acids. Trimming pared 7 bases from V and 3 bases from J, leaving 13 bases between. The CDR3 coding sequence is TGTGCCAGCAATGAGGGGGGGCATGGGGCCAACGTCCTGACTTTC. This codes for CASNEGGHGANVLTF.

This clonotype was picked up many times. The V call is TRBV7-2, the J call TRBJ2-1; 7 nucleotides align to TRBD2. The CDR3 covers 16 residues. The V and J ends lost 0 bases and 6 bases, in that order; junction bases with no gene match: 8. CDR1 is SGHTA, CDR2 FQGNSA, per germline. The DNA of the CDR3 is TGTGCCAGCAGCTTAGCGAGTAGGCGGGAGTTCAATGAGCAGTTCTTC. Its translation: CASSLASRREFNEQFF.

The sample holds a few counts of this clonotype. The rearrangement links TRBV2 to TRBJ1-5; TRBD1 matches at 7 bases. V gave up 3 bases and J gave up 1 base; unmatched junction bases: 3. CDR1 is SNHLY and CDR2 is FYNNEI in the germline V gene. The CDR3 contains 15 residues. The CDR3 DNA sequence: TGTGCCAGCAGTGAGGGGGGACAGAGCAATCAGCCCCAGCATTTT. It yields the protein CASSEGGQSNQPQHF.